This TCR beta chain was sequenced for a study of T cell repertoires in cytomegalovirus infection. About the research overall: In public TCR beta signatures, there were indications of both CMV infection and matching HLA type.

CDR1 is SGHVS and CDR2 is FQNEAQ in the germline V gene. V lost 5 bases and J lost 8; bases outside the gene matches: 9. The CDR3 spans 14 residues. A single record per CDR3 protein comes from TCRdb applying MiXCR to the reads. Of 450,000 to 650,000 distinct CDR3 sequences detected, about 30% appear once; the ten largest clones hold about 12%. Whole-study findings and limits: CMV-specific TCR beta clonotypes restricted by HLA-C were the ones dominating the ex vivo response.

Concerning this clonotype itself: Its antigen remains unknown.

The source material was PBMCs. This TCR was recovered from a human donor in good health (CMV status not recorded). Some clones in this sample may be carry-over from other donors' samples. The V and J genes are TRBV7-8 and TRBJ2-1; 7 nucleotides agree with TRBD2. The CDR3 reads CASSLSWGGDEQFF. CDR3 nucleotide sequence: TGTGCCAGCAGCCTCAGCTGGGGGGGGGATGAGCAGTTCTTC.